This TCR beta chain was sequenced in a study of CD8+ T cells in alopecia areata. This clone was seen a handful of times. The target antigen is unknown. The CDR3 is 12 amino acids. The V and J ends lost 6 bases and 4 bases respectively, with 12 bases between them. CDR1 is SQVTM and CDR2 is ANQGSEA in the germline V gene. It was cDNA, reverse transcribed from extracted RNA, that served as the sequencing template. Using immunoSEQ multiplex PCR, the repertoire was profiled, and TCRdb retains in-frame clones only, with some absent. The sample yields 65,000 to 75,000 clones, roughly 28% seen once. Specified treatment: oral pan-JAK inhibitor, 5-10 mg twice daily. Lesional scalp tissue (obtained by punch biopsy) and peripheral blood were collected from alopecia areata patients. Study outcomes and limitations: Only one nonresponder was present, which leaves the link between baseline CD8+ expansion and response uncertain. In lesional scalp, particularly from alopecia totalis/universalis, clonality was higher than in normal scalp. Numerous expanded lesional clones remained in scalp and blood during tofacitinib.

The sample here was CD8+ T cells sorted from blood, taken at week 4, from a patient treated with tofacitinib. V usage is TRBV29-1 and J usage is TRBJ2-5; possible D gene TRBD1, 6 bases. The source is a human donor with alopecia areata. CDR3 nucleotide sequence: TGCAGCGTGGTGGACAGACCAGAGACCCAGTACTTC. Its protein is CSVVDRPETQYF.